The 15 T cell receptor beta chains given below trace back to one sample, sequenced in a study of T cells in Graves' hyperthyroidism and ophthalmopathy. TCR beta CDR3 region amplification was performed from RNA transcripts. Initially, a first-round RT-PCR of the TCR CDR3 employed the HTBI primer set. One entry per CDR3 protein results from TCRdb running MiXCR on the multiplex PCR reads. The sample shows some 350,000 distinct CDR3 sequences, 15% to 19% of them seen only once. Sequenced: blood. The receptors originated from a woman aged 18-29 years with Graves' hyperthyroidism that later progressed to Graves' ophthalmopathy.

This sequence joins TRBV24-1 and TRBJ2-3; tentatively, D is TRBD2 (6 bases). V gave up 7 bases and J gave up 6 bases, with 16 bases separating them. Germline CDR1 and CDR2: KGHDR and SFDVKD. This CDR3 region has 14 residues. For the CDR3, the DNA is TGTGCCACCAGAGAGGCGGGATGGGGGGATACGCAGTATTTT. Residues: CATREAGWGDTQYF.

In its sample, this clonotype was seen many times. The chain couples TRBV12-3 or TRBV12-4 to TRBJ1-5; D is perhaps TRBD1 (5 bases). The CDR3 is made up of 13 amino acids. The ends were cut back, 8 bases at V and 0 bases at J, with 8 bases in the middle. The CDR3 protein is CASGRASNQPQHF. In nucleotides, the CDR3 is TGTGCCAGCGGCAGGGCTAGCAATCAGCCCCAGCATTTT.

This clonotype has just a few counts. The chain employs TRBV5-5 and TRBJ1-5; a weak D match, TRBD1 (5 bases). The CDR3 covers 15 residues. V shed 1 base and J shed 6 bases, with 14 bases lying between them. Germline values: CDR1 SGHKS, CDR2 YYEKEE (reference sequence). CDR3 sequence reads: CASSLRLQGGQPQHF. The CDR3 DNA reads TGTGCCAGCAGCTTGCGTTTGCAGGGAGGTCAGCCCCAGCATTTT.

This chain joins TRBV27 and TRBJ2-3; 11 nucleotides match TRBD2. CDR3 length: 17 residues. After removal of 5 bases from V and 0 bases from J, the junction contained 7 bases not matched to a gene. Germline assignment: CDR1 MNHEY and CDR2 SMNVEV (reference sequence). Written as DNA, the CDR3 is TGTGCCAGCAGTCCCGGGACTAGCGGATGGAGCACAGATACGCAGTATTTT. This gives the protein CASSPGTSGWSTDTQYF.

As regards this clonotype: Its ends do not fully match the called genes, so a read error is possible. The rearrangement joins TRBV10-1 to TRBJ2-5; 10 bases align to TRBD1. The CDR3 totals 16 residues. CDR1 is WNHNN and CDR2 is SYGVQD in the germline V gene (reference sequence). The CDR3, as DNA: TGCGCCAGCACCGGGACAGGGGACCCGTACCAAGAGACCCAGCACTTC. This translates into CASTGTGDPYQETQHF.

This clonotype was seen only a few times. Germline and junction disagree at one end, which may indicate a read error. The V call is TRBV3-1, the J call TRBJ2-3, with 10 bases fitting TRBD2. The CDR3 loop spans 18 amino acids. CDR1 LGHDT and CDR2 YNNKEL come from the germline V gene (reference sequence). CDR3 in amino acids: CASNQLASGRKYADTQYF. DNA for the CDR3: TGTGCCAGCAACCAACTCGCTAGCGGGAGAAAGTACGCAGATACGCAGTATTTT.

This clonotype occurred many times. CDR3 in DNA: TGTGCCAGCAGCCCGGACAGGGGGCGCGTGTACTTC. Translated, it gives CASSPDRGRVYF. The chain is built from TRBV2 and TRBJ2-7; TRBD1 matches at 11 bases. Trimming took 6 bases from V and 12 from J; bases not matched to a gene: 7. This CDR3 spans 12 amino acids. The germline V gene encodes CDR1 SNHLY and CDR2 FYNNEI.

This clonotype was picked up many times. The genes are TRBV30 and TRBJ1-5, with D possibly TRBD1 on 6 matching bases. In germline, CDR1 is GTSNPN, CDR2 SVGIG (reference sequence). V shed 0 bases and J shed 5 bases, with 20 bases lying between them. The CDR3 is 17 residues long. The CDR3 region has the DNA TGTGCCTGGAGTGTACGAACAGGGTGGGGGAAGCATCAGCCCCAGCATTTT. Residues: CAWSVRTGWGKHQPQHF.

The J gene is TRBJ2-7, the V gene TRBV27, with D hard to call. Germline lookup yields CDR1 MNHEY and CDR2 SMNVEV (reference sequence). Trimming took off 0 bases at V and 2 bases at J, with 8 bases between the two ends. This CDR3 has 14 residues. The CDR3 DNA reads as TGTGCCAGCAGTTTATCTTACAACACCTACGAGCAGTACTTC. Its translation: CASSLSYNTYEQYF.

This clonotype was counted at least ten times. V and J are TRBV4-3 and TRBJ2-2; 8 bases map to TRBD2. From germline, CDR1 is LGHNA and CDR2 YSLEER. The CDR3 is 16 residues long. V was pared by 0 bases and J by 8 bases, with 8 bases of the junction left unmatched. The CDR3, as DNA: TGCGCCAGCAGCCAAGAGTTCGGGAGGGTGTCTGGGGAGCTGTTTTTT. As protein: CASSQEFGRVSGELFF.

The CDR3 region has the DNA TGTGCCAGCAGGCGGGACAGCGAAAATCAGCCCCAGCATTTT. Translating gives CASRRDSENQPQHF. The rearrangement links TRBV6-2 or TRBV6-3 to TRBJ1-5; 7 bases are a match to TRBD1. Per the germline V gene, CDR1 is MNHEY and CDR2 is SVGEGT. This CDR3 contains 14 residues. V trimming: 6 bases; J trimming: 4 bases; junction bases outside the gene matches: 6.

This clonotype has a count of ten or more. J is TRBJ2-7 and V is TRBV11-2; 7 bases match TRBD2. The CDR3 spans 14 residues. Per germline, CDR1 SGHAT and CDR2 FQNNGV. Trimming took 4 bases from V and 4 from J; bases not matched to a gene: 7. The CDR3 here is CASSSSGNGYEQYF. Written as DNA, the CDR3 is TGTGCCAGCAGCTCCAGCGGGAATGGGTACGAGCAGTACTTC.

On this clonotype: A much larger clone lies a single base off, so this may be a read error. The V gene is TRBV27, the J gene TRBJ1-2, with TRBD1 matching 10 bases. The CDR3 extends over 15 amino acids. Germline CDR1 and CDR2: MNHEY and SMNVEV (reference sequence). The CDR3 region is CANSERQGATRGYTF. CDR3 DNA: TGTGCCAACAGTGAGAGACAGGGGGCTACCCGTGGCTACACCTTC.

This clonotype was seen repeatedly, ten times or more. J is TRBJ2-1 and V is TRBV27; 10 positions match TRBD1. CDR3 length equals 15 residues. V was pared by 5 bases and J by 7 bases, with 8 bases of the junction left unmatched. In germline, CDR1 is MNHEY, CDR2 SMNVEV (reference sequence). The CDR3 sequence is CASSRLWTGGNEQFF. The CDR3 DNA reads TGTGCCAGCAGTAGACTATGGACAGGGGGGAATGAGCAGTTCTTC.

In its sample, this clonotype was seen once. The chain combines TRBV25-1 with TRBJ2-5, with D uncertain. Trimming removed 10 bases from V and 4 bases from J, with 19 bases in between. The CDR3 has 14 amino acids. Germline loops: CDR1 MGHDK, CDR2 SYGVNS. The CDR3 DNA sequence: TGTGCCACGCAATTCCAAGGCAGGACAGAGACCCAGTACTTC. Amino acids: CATQFQGRTETQYF.